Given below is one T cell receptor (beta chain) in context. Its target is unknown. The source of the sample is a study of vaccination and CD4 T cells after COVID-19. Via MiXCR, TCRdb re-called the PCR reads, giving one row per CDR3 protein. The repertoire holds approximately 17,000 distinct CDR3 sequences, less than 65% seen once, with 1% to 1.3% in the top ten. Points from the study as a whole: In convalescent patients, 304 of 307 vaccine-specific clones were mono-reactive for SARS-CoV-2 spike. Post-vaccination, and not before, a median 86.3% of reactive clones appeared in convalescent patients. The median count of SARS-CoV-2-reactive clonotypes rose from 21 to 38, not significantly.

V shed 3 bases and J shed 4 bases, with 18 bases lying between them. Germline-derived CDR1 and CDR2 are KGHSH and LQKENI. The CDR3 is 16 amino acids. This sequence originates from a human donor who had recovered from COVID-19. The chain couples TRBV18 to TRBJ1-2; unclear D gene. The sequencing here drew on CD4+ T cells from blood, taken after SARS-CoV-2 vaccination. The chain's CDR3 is CASSPLSFDTAYGYTF. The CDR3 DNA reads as TGTGCCAGCTCACCCCTAAGTTTTGACACAGCCTATGGCTACACCTTC.